This T cell receptor beta chain was retrieved from a study of T cell responses to AZD1222 COVID-19 vaccine. General study points: Among AZD1222 vaccinees, only six were seropositive at baseline. Donors were chiefly white British, with a greater number of females, and clonal diversity was perhaps underestimated.

TCRdb's copy holds only in-frame clones and misses some; the assay was immunoSEQ multiplex PCR. This repertoire shows 150,000 to 200,000 clones, 87% found once; its top ten account for about 2.5%. This CDR3 has 18 amino acids. V was pared by 5 bases and J by 1 base, with 23 bases between. Germline V gives CDR1 MNHEY, CDR2 SMNVEV (reference sequence). A note on this clone: Its antigen is as yet unknown.

Material: peripheral blood, obtained on day 0 of MenACWY control vaccination. This chain joins TRBV27 and TRBJ1-1, with a weak D call TRBD1 (6 bases). The clonotype originates from an adult in good health. The DNA of the CDR3 is TGTGCCAGCAGTCCCATGAAGGGGCAGGGGTACGGGAACACTGAAGCTTTCTTT. This encodes CASSPMKGQGYGNTEAFF.